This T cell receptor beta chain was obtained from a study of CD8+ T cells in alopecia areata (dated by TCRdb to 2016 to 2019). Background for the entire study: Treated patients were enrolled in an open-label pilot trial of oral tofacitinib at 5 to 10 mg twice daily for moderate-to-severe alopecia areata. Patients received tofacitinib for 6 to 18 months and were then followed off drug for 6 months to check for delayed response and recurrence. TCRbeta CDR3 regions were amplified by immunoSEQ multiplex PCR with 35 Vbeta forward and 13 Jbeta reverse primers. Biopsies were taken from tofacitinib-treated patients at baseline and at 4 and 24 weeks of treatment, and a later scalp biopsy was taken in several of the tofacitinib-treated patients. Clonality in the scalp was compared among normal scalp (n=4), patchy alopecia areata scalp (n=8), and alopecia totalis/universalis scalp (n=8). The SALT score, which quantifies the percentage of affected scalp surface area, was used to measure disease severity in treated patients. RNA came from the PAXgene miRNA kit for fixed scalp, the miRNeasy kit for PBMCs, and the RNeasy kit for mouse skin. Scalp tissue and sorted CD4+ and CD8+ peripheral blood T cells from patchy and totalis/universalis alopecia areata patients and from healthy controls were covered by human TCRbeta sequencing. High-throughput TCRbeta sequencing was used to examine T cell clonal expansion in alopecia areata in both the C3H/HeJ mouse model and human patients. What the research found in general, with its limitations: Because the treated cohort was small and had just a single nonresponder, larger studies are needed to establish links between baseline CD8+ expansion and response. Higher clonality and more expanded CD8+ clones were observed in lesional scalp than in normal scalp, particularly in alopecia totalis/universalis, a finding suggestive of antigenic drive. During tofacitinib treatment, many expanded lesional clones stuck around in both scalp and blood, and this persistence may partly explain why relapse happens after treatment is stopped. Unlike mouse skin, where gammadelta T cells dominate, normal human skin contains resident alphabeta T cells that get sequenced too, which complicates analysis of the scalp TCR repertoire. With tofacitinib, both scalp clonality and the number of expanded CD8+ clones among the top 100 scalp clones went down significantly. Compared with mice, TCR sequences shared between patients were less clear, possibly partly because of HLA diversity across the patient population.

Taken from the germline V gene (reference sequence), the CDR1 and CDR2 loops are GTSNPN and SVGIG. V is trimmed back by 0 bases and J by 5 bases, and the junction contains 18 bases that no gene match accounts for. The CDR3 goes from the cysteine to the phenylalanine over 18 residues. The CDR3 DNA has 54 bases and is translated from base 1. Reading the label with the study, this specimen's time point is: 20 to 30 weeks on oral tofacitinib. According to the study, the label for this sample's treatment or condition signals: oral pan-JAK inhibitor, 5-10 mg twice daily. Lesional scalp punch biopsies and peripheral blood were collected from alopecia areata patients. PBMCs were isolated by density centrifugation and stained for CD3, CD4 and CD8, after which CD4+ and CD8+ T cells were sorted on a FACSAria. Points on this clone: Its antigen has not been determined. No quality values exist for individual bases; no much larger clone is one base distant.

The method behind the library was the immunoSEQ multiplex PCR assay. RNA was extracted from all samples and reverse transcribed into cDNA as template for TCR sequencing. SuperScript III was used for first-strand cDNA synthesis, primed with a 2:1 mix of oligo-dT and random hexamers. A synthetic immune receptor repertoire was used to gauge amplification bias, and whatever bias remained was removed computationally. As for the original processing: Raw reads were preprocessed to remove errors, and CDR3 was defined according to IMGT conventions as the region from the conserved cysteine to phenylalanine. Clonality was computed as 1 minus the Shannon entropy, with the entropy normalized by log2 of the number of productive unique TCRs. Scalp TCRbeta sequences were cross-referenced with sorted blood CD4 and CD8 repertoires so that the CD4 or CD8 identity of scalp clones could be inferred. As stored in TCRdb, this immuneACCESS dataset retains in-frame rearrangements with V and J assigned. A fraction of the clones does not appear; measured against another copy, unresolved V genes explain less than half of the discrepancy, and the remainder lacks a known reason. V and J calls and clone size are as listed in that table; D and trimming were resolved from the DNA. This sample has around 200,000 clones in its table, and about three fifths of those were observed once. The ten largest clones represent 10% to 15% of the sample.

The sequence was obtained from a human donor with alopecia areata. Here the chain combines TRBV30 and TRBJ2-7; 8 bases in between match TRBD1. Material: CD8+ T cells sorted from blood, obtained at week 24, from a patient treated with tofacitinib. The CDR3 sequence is CAWSVPDRASDHLDEQYF. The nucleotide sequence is TGTGCCTGGAGTGTACCGGACAGGGCTTCGGACCATCTTGACGAGCAGTACTTC.